Listed here are 21 T cell receptor beta chains from one sample, sequenced in a study of CD8+ T cells in alopecia areata. The treatment here: oral pan-JAK inhibitor, 5-10 mg twice daily. Extracted from the samples, RNA was reverse transcribed into cDNA to serve as the sequencing template. Profiling relied on immunoSEQ multiplex PCR, and the TCRdb table lists in-frame clones only, not all of them. The profile shows some 220,000 clones, about 57% of them singletons. Sequencing used CD4+ T cells sorted from blood, obtained at week 4, from a patient treated with tofacitinib. These receptors all stem from a human donor with alopecia areata.

The V call is TRBV5-1, the J call TRBJ2-6, with D possibly TRBD1 on 5 matching bases. CDR3 length equals 16 residues. Per the germline V gene, CDR1 is SGHRS and CDR2 is YFSETQ. V was trimmed by 1 base and J by 0 bases, leaving 8 bases between them. CDR3 amino acids: CASSLFQGSGANVLTF. In nucleotides, the CDR3 is TGCGCCAGCAGCTTGTTCCAGGGCTCTGGGGCCAACGTCCTGACTTTC.

This clone was observed a few times. V and J are TRBV18 and TRBJ2-3; no clear D. The CDR3 runs 13 residues. V was pared by 3 bases and J by 0 bases, with 4 bases between. Germline V gene sequence: CDR1 KGHSH, CDR2 LQKENI. The CDR3 sequence is CASSPNSTDTQYF. CDR3 sequence (DNA): TGTGCCAGCTCACCGAACAGCACAGATACGCAGTATTTT.

This clone was seen only a few times. The J gene is TRBJ1-1, the V gene TRBV10-2, with a weak D call TRBD1 (6 bases). CDR1 and CDR2 (germline): WSHSY, SAAADI. Trimming removed 6 bases from V and 3 bases from J, with 11 bases in between. The CDR3 is 13 amino acids. The CDR3 region has the DNA TGCGCCAGCAGCCACAGGGACGACACTGAAGCTTTCTTT. Protein: CASSHRDDTEAFF.

The chain couples TRBV5-6 to TRBJ2-3, with D uncertain. The CDR3 sequence is 13 residues long. Deletions cut 4 bases from V and 3 bases from J, with 9 bases between. Germline V gives CDR1 SGHDT, CDR2 YYEEEE. CDR3 coding DNA: TGTGCCAGCAGCGCTGTGAAGACAGATACGCAGTATTTT. Translated, it gives CASSAVKTDTQYF.

This clone came up a few times. J is TRBJ2-7 and V is TRBV7-2; maybe TRBD2 (5 bases). The CDR3 is 14 amino acids. Germline CDR1 reads SGHTA; CDR2 reads FQGNSA. V lost 5 bases and J 7 bases, leaving 18 bases between the germline ends. The CDR3 sequence: CASSKKVGSGEQYF. The CDR3, as DNA: TGTGCCAGCAGCAAAAAGGTGGGGTCGGGGGAGCAGTACTTC.

To note about this clone: Other DNA sequences in the same sample also yield this CDR3. The chain links TRBV30 to TRBJ2-6; D is unclear. The V end lost 5 bases, the J end lost 2 bases, and 4 bases lay between the germline ends. Germline V gene lookup returns CDR1 GTSNPN and CDR2 SVGIG (reference sequence). This CDR3 region has 12 residues. CDR3 sequence reads: CAWETGANVLTF. The DNA of the CDR3 is TGTGCCTGGGAAACTGGGGCCAACGTCCTGACTTTC. The whole variable domain, remainder taken from reference TRBV30 and TRBJ2-6, is SQTIHQWPATLVQPVGSPLSLECTVEGTSNPNLYWYRQAAGRGLQLLFYSVGIGQISSEVPQNLSASRPQDRQFILSSKKLLLSDSGFYLCAWETGANVLTFGAGSRLTVL.

This clone was seen more than once but under ten times. J is TRBJ2-2 and V is TRBV4-3, with unresolved D. The V gene lost 1 base and the J gene lost 4 bases, with 7 bases spanning the gap. CDR1 LGHNA and CDR2 YSLEER come from the germline V gene. This CDR3 is built from 14 residues. The chain's CDR3 is CASSQVARTGELFF. CDR3 DNA sequence: TGCGCCAGCAGCCAAGTCGCGCGCACCGGGGAGCTGTTTTTT.

This rearrangement joins TRBV29-1 to TRBJ1-2; 7 nucleotides align to TRBD1. The germline V gene has CDR1 SQVTM and CDR2 ANQGSEA. The ends lost 4 bases at V and 0 bases at J; junction bases unmatched: 5. The CDR3 loop spans 14 amino acids. CDR3 nucleotides: TGCAGCGTTGTACAGGGGAAATCTAACTATGGCTACACCTTC. Translation gives CSVVQGKSNYGYTF.

This clone appeared many times. The chain carries TRBV4-3 and TRBJ1-5; the D is unclear. Germline V gives CDR1 LGHNA, CDR2 YSLEER. The CDR3 sequence is 15 residues long. V lost 0 bases and J lost 4, with 10 bases in between. This CDR3 is CASSQDLSPNQPQHF. In DNA form, the CDR3 reads TGCGCCAGCAGCCAAGATTTATCCCCAAATCAGCCCCAGCATTTT.

V gene TRBV30 combines with J gene TRBJ1-6; D not resolved. The V gene lost 5 bases and the J gene lost 14 bases, with 10 bases spanning the gap. The CDR3 runs to 10 residues. Germline V gene sequence: CDR1 GTSNPN, CDR2 SVGIG (reference sequence). The CDR3 DNA sequence: TGTGCCTGGGGTGCGAGGTCCCTCCACTTT. This gives the protein CAWGARSLHF.

As concerns this clone: At one boundary the junction diverges from the germline segment, which might be a read error. Here the CDR3 reads CASSLGTGTGADVLTF. CDR3 nucleotides: TGCGCCAGCAGCTTGGGAACAGGGACTGGGGCCGACGTCCTGACTTTC. The chain joins TRBV5-1 to TRBJ2-6; D is perhaps TRBD1 or TRBD2 (6 bases each). This CDR3 has 16 residues. Looked up from germline, CDR1 is SGHRS and CDR2 is YFSETQ. The entire variable domain, with the rest obtained from reference TRBV5-1 and TRBJ2-6, is as follows: KAGVTQTPRYLIKTRGQQVTLSCSPISGHRSVSWYQQTPGQGLQFLFEYFSETQRNKGNFPGRFSGRQFSNSRSEMNVSTLELGDSALYLCASSLGTGTGADVLTFGAGSRLTVL.

This chain uses TRBV30 with TRBJ2-7; possibly TRBD1 for D (6 bases). The germline CDR1 and CDR2 sequences are GTSNPN and SVGIG (reference sequence). This CDR3 has 12 amino acids. Trimming stripped 4 bases from V and 0 bases from J, with 7 bases between. The CDR3 loop is CAWKGGSYEQYF. DNA for the CDR3: TGTGCCTGGAAAGGGGGCTCCTACGAGCAGTACTTC.

This chain links TRBV27 with TRBJ1-6; D remains unclear. CDR1 and CDR2 from the germline V gene are MNHEY and SMNVEV (reference sequence). V was pared by 3 bases and J by 3 bases, with 9 bases between. The CDR3 is made up of 15 amino acids. The CDR3 DNA is TGTGCCAGCAGTTTCGACCGACTCTATAATTCACCCCTCCACTTT. The encoded protein is CASSFDRLYNSPLHF.

This clone was detected a few times. V usage is TRBV5-6 and J usage is TRBJ2-6; a possible D gene is TRBD1 (5 bases). V was cut by 5 bases and J by 0 bases, with 6 bases left in between. This CDR3 has 14 amino acids. Germline V CDR1 and CDR2: SGHDT, YYEEEE. Here the CDR3 DNA reads TGTGCCAGCAGGACAGTCTCTGGGGCCAACGTCCTGACTTTC. Protein: CASRTVSGANVLTF.

V gene TRBV20-1 combines with J gene TRBJ1-2; maybe TRBD1 (5 bases). The CDR3 has 11 residues. Germline V gene data show CDR1 as DFQATT and CDR2 as SNEGSKA (reference sequence). The germline V and J ends were trimmed by 6 bases and 9 bases, with 14 bases remaining between them. The CDR3 DNA reads as TGCAGTGCCCGTCGGGGGGTTCGCTACACCTTC. Protein product: CSARRGVRYTF.

This chain uses TRBV30 with TRBJ2-5; 8 positions match TRBD1. The CDR3 has 13 amino acids. Germline lookup yields CDR1 GTSNPN and CDR2 SVGIG (reference sequence). The junction had 4 bases not matched to a gene; V was cut back by 5 bases and J by 2 bases. In nucleotides, the CDR3 is TGTGCCTGGGATCGGACAGGGCAAGAGACCCAGTACTTC. This encodes CAWDRTGQETQYF.

The genes are TRBV7-2 and TRBJ1-2; no definite D call. The CDR3 spans 13 residues. Trimming took 5 bases from V and 4 from J, leaving 11 bases between them. From germline, CDR1 is SGHTA and CDR2 FQGNSA. As DNA, the CDR3 is TGTGCCAGCAGCCAGACACTGAGCTATGGCTACACCTTC. It specifies CASSQTLSYGYTF.

This clone turned up a few times. The chain is built from TRBV29-1 and TRBJ1-2, with TRBD1 matching 7 bases. The trim removed 8 bases at V and 7 bases at J, leaving 10 bases unmatched. The CDR3 loop spans 12 amino acids. The germline V gene has CDR1 SQVTM and CDR2 ANQGSEA. DNA of the CDR3: TGCAGCCTACGAAGACAGGGAAGTGGCTACACCTTC. Protein: CSLRRQGSGYTF.

The rearrangement joins TRBV9 to TRBJ2-3; 7 bases are a match to TRBD1. Trimming cost V 0 bases and J 0 bases; bases outside gene matches: 7. This CDR3 spans 17 amino acids. Germline CDR1 SGDLS, CDR2 YYNGEE. This chain's CDR3 is CASSVGTGPTSTDTQYF. CDR3 sequence (DNA): TGTGCCAGCAGCGTAGGGACAGGACCGACTAGCACAGATACGCAGTATTTT.

The chain couples TRBV29-1 to TRBJ1-2; possibly TRBD1 for D (5 bases). V was trimmed by 7 bases and J by 14 bases, leaving 26 bases between them. The CDR3 is 13 amino acids. In germline, CDR1 is SQVTM, CDR2 ANQGSEA. The CDR3 nucleotides are TGCAGCGCACCCGAGAGTGGGACGGGCTTGAGAACCTTC. Amino acids: CSAPESGTGLRTF.

The CDR3 sequence is CASSLQGADGETQYF. DNA of the CDR3: TGTGCCAGCAGCCTACAGGGGGCGGACGGGGAGACCCAGTACTTC. This chain links TRBV9 with TRBJ2-5; 9 nucleotides align to TRBD1. The germline V gene has CDR1 SGDLS and CDR2 YYNGEE. The CDR3 contains 15 residues. V lost 4 bases to trimming and J lost 5 bases; unmatched junction nucleotides: 9.